Listed below are T cell receptor beta chains from one sample, sequenced in a study of cytomegalovirus exposure and HLA in healthy donors. TCRdb's table, derived via immunoSEQ multiplex PCR, lists solely in-frame clones and lacks some. Of more than 130,000 clones in the sample, over 60% were seen once. Sequenced sample: PBMCs. These receptors were taken from a woman between 45 and 65 years old in good health and CMV-seronegative. Both conserved end residues are part of each CDR3. The D gene is left open where the match is weak. Rows give clone size only sometimes, using once, few, many, or a class for an expanded clone.

-	TRBJ1-5	-	TRBV18	15	CASSLGQDSNQPQHF	TGTGCCAGCTCCCTTGGACAAGATAGCAATCAGCCCCAGCATTTT
-	TRBJ1-2	-	TRBV21-1	14	CASGPGELDYGYTF	TGTGCCAGCGGTCCAGGGGAGCTAGACTATGGCTACACCTTC
TRBD1	TRBJ2-7	-	TRBV19	13	CASSRQGLYEQYF	TGTGCCAGTAGTCGACAGGGGTTATACGAGCAGTACTTC
-	TRBJ1-1	-	TRBV20-1	11	CSGGESTEAFF	TGCAGTGGTGGGGAGTCCACTGAAGCTTTCTTT
-	TRBJ2-5	-	TRBV5-6	14	CASSFRSAQETQYF	TGTGCCAGCAGCTTTCGTAGCGCCCAAGAGACCCAGTACTTC
TRBD1	TRBJ2-2	-	TRBV7-7	16	CASSPGTGEGTGELFF	TGTGCTAGCAGCCCAGGGACAGGGGAAGGCACCGGGGAGCTGTTTTTT
TRBD1	TRBJ2-7	-	TRBV25-1	15	CASSEVRTGGYEQYF	TGTGCCAGCAGTGAAGTAAGGACAGGAGGCTACGAGCAGTACTTC
-	TRBJ2-1	-	TRBV6-1	18	CASSELGAMVINYNEQFF	TGTGCCAGCAGTGAATTGGGGGCAATGGTAATCAATTACAATGAGCAGTTCTTC
-	TRBJ2-7	few	TRBV7-8	12	CASSPGSYEQYF	TGTGCCAGCAGCCCGGGAAGCTACGAGCAGTACTTC
TRBD1	TRBJ1-5	-	TRBV7-8	15	CASSNTGVGDQPQHF	TGTGCCAGCAGCAACACAGGGGTGGGGGATCAGCCCCAGCATTTT
-	TRBJ1-4	-	TRBV7-9	13	CASSLAGLEKLFF	TGTGCCAGCAGCTTAGCCGGTTTAGAAAAACTGTTTTTT
-	TRBJ1-4	-	TRBV19	14	CASSRGSATEKLFF	TGTGCCAGTAGTCGCGGCAGCGCGACTGAAAAACTGTTTTTT
-	TRBJ2-7	-	TRBV9	12	CASSGWTVRQYF	TGTGCCAGCAGCGGCTGGACAGTACGGCAGTACTTC
-	TRBJ2-7	-	TRBV7-9	13	CASTALNSYEQYF	TGTGCCAGCACCGCACTGAACTCCTACGAGCAGTACTTC
-	TRBJ1-6	-	TRBV7-8	15	CASSYRPGRYSPLHF	TGTGCCAGCAGCTACAGGCCCGGGCGATATTCACCCCTCCACTTT
TRBD1	TRBJ1-3	-	TRBV4-1	14	CASSQGDRGNTIYF	TGCGCCAGCAGCCAAGGGGACAGAGGAAACACCATATATTTT